A single sample is the source of the 14 T cell receptor beta chains below, sequenced in a study of CD8+ T cells in alopecia areata. cDNA prepared by RNA extraction and subsequent reverse transcription served as the template for sequencing. Only in-frame clones appear in the TCRdb table, and some are missing; sequencing was by immunoSEQ multiplex PCR. Counted here are roughly 150,000 clones, about 51% occurring once; the ten biggest clones make up just under 20%. This material consisted of CD8+ T cells sorted from blood, taken at week 0. These receptors were collected from a human donor with alopecia areata.

The rearrangement links TRBV7-8 to TRBJ2-7; 9 bases agree with TRBD1. CDR1 is SGHVS and CDR2 is FQNEAQ in the germline V gene. CDR3 size: 14 residues. V lost 5 bases and J lost 4; bases outside the gene matches: 6. The CDR3 is CASSGGQGDYEQYF. For the CDR3, the DNA is TGTGCCAGCAGCGGGGGACAGGGCGATTACGAGCAGTACTTC.

The chain links TRBV29-1 to TRBJ1-2; weak D call: TRBD1 (6 bases). V was pared by 0 bases and J by 7 bases, with 15 bases between. The germline gives CDR1 SQVTM, CDR2 ANQGSEA. The CDR3 is made up of 14 amino acids. The CDR3 coding sequence is TGCAGCGTTGAAGATCGGGGGGGCGGAGGTGGCTACACCTTC. This translates into CSVEDRGGGGGYTF.

The chain employs TRBV5-1 and TRBJ2-3; 8 positions agree with TRBD2. V lost 7 bases to trimming and J lost 0 bases; unmatched junction nucleotides: 7. Per the germline V gene, CDR1 is SGHRS and CDR2 is YFSETQ. The CDR3 covers 15 residues. The CDR3 loop reads CASAIRGGSTDTQYF. Written as DNA, the CDR3 is TGCGCCAGCGCTATCCGGGGGGGCAGCACAGATACGCAGTATTTT.

There are a few counts of this clone. The chain links TRBV11-2 to TRBJ2-2; D call uncertain. V was cut by 0 bases and J by 7 bases, with 3 bases left in between. The CDR3 is 12 residues long. The V gene's germline CDR1 is SGHAT and CDR2 FQNNGV. The CDR3 loop is CASSLDGGELFF. The CDR3 bases are TGTGCCAGCAGCTTAGATGGCGGGGAGCTGTTTTTT. Based on the CDR3 plus reference TRBV11-2 and TRBJ2-2, the full variable domain is EAGVAQSPRYKIIEKRQSVAFWCNPISGHATLYWYQQILGQGPKLLIQFQNNGVVDDSQLPKDRFSAERLKGVDSTLKIQPAKLEDSAVYLCASSLDGGELFFGEGSRLTVL.

J is TRBJ2-5 and V is TRBV13; 7 bases align to TRBD1. Germline V lookup: CDR1 PRHDT, CDR2 FYEKMQ (reference sequence). The CDR3 extends over 16 amino acids. The V segment lost 5 bases and the J segment 2 bases; nucleotides outside the gene matches: 11. CDR3 nucleotides: TGTGCCAGCAGCGACCCTCAAGGGACAGATCAAGAGACCCAGTACTTC. Translating gives CASSDPQGTDQETQYF. The whole variable domain, remainder taken from reference TRBV13 and TRBJ2-5, is AAGVIQSPRHLIKEKRETATLKCYPIPRHDTVYWYQQGPGQDPQFLISFYEKMQSDKGSIPDRFSAQQFSDYHSELNMSSLELGDSALYFCASSDPQGTDQETQYFGPGTRLLVL.

The chain recombines TRBV30 with TRBJ1-4; a weak D match, TRBD1 (5 bases). CDR1 GTSNPN and CDR2 SVGIG come from the germline V gene (reference sequence). Trimming cost V 6 bases and J 0 bases, with 8 bases left between them. The CDR3 length is 13 residues. CDR3 region: CACGTATNEKLFF. The CDR3 nucleotides are TGTGCCTGCGGGACCGCAACTAATGAAAAACTGTTTTTT.

V gene TRBV25-1 combines with J gene TRBJ2-3; 12 positions agree with TRBD2. This CDR3 region has 14 residues. The junction had 8 bases not matched to a gene; V was cut back by 6 bases and J by 10 bases. From germline, CDR1 is MGHDK and CDR2 SYGVNS. The CDR3 sequence: CASRMTSGGPSQYF. The DNA of the CDR3 is TGTGCCAGCAGGATGACTAGCGGGGGCCCTTCGCAGTATTTT.

The CDR3 DNA reads as TGTGCCAGCAGTTTCAAGCCCGTACTCTCCTACAATGAGCAGTTCTTC. This sequence encodes CASSFKPVLSYNEQFF. The chain links TRBV27 to TRBJ2-1; no definite D call. V lost 3 bases and J 0 bases, leaving 12 bases between the germline ends. In germline, CDR1 is MNHEY, CDR2 SMNVEV (reference sequence). CDR3 length equals 16 residues.

This chain links TRBV5-1 with TRBJ1-2; TRBD1 matches at 7 bases. The J segment lost 4 bases and the V segment lost 3 bases, leaving 3 bases of the junction unmatched. Per the germline V gene, CDR1 is SGHRS and CDR2 is YFSETQ. This CDR3 has 13 residues. CDR3 nucleotide sequence: TGCGCCAGCAGCTGGGGACAGCTCTATGGCTACACCTTC. It specifies CASSWGQLYGYTF.

V usage is TRBV5-6 and J usage is TRBJ2-7; 8 bases map to TRBD1. CDR3 length: 14 residues. Trimming removed 5 bases from V and 5 bases from J; junction bases left unmatched: 9. CDR1 and CDR2 (germline): SGHDT, YYEEEE. The CDR3, as DNA: TGTGCCAGCAGGTACGGGACAGGTCTTCACGAGCAGTACTTC. It translates to CASRYGTGLHEQYF.

The J gene is TRBJ1-2, the V gene TRBV23-1; 9 bases agree with TRBD1. TRBV23-1 is an ORF; its function is uncertain. This CDR3 region has 13 residues. Trimming at V came to 6 bases and at J to 4 bases, leaving 3 bases not matched to a gene. The CDR3 coding sequence is TGCGCCAGCAGAGGACAGGGGTGCTATGGCTACACCTTC. Translation: CASRGQGCYGYTF.

The rearrangement joins TRBV29-1 to TRBJ1-4; 8 nucleotides line up with TRBD1. This CDR3 is built from 12 residues. Losses at the gene ends were 3 bases for V and 6 bases for J; bases not matched to a gene: 0. Germline V gives CDR1 SQVTM, CDR2 ANQGSEA. CDR3 amino acids: CSVEGQDEKLFF. CDR3 nucleotides: TGCAGCGTTGAGGGACAGGATGAAAAACTGTTTTTT. The full variable domain, in which reference TRBV29-1 and TRBJ1-4 provide the parts outside the CDR3, is SAVISQKPSRDICQRGTSLTIQCQVDSQVTMMFWYRQQPGQSLTLIATANQGSEATYESGFVIDKFPISRPNLTFSTLTVSNMSPEDSSIYLCSVEGQDEKLFFGSGTQLSVL.

This chain connects TRBV4-1 to TRBJ2-3, with D unclear. This CDR3 comprises 16 residues. V was shortened by 0 bases and J by 3 bases, with 13 bases between the two germline ends. Germline CDR1 and CDR2: MGHRA and YSYEKL. DNA of the CDR3: TGCGCCAGCAGCCAAGAGGGCGGCAGAATTACAGATACGCAGTATTTT. Residues: CASSQEGGRITDTQYF.

CDR3 protein: CASSLGETGELFF. CDR3 in DNA: TGTGCCAGCAGCTTGGGAGAAACCGGGGAGCTGTTTTTT. The genes are TRBV7-8 and TRBJ2-2, with a tentative D call TRBD2 (5 bases). The CDR3 contains 13 residues. Germline loops: CDR1 SGHVS, CDR2 FQNEAQ. Trimming pared 3 bases from V and 5 bases from J, leaving 7 bases between.